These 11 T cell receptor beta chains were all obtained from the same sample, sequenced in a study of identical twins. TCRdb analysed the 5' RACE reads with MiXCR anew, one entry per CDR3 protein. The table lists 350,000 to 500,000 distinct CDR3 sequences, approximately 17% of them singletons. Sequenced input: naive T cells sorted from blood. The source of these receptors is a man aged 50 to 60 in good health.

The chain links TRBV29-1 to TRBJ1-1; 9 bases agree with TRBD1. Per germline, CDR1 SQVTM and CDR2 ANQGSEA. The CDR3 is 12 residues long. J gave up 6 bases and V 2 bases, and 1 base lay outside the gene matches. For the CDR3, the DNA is TGCAGCGTTGAACGACAGGGGGCTGAAGCTTTCTTT. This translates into CSVERQGAEAFF.

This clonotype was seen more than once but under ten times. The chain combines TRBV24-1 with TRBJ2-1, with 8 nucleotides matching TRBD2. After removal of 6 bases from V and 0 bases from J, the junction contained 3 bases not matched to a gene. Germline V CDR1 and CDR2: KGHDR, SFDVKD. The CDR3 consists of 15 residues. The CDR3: CATSHGLASYNEQFF. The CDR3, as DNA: TGTGCCACCAGTCATGGACTAGCCTCCTACAATGAGCAGTTCTTC.

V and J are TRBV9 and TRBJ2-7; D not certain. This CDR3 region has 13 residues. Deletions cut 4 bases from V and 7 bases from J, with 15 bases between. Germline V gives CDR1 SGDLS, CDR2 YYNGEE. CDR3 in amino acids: CASSPRTGWEQYF. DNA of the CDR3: TGTGCCAGCAGCCCGAGGACCGGTTGGGAGCAGTACTTC.

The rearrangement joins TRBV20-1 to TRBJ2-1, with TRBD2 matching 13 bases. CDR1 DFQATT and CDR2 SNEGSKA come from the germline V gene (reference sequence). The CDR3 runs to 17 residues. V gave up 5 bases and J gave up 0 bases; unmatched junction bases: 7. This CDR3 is CSAPTSGGPSSYNEQFF. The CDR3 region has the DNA TGCAGTGCTCCGACTAGCGGGGGGCCGAGCTCCTACAATGAGCAGTTCTTC.

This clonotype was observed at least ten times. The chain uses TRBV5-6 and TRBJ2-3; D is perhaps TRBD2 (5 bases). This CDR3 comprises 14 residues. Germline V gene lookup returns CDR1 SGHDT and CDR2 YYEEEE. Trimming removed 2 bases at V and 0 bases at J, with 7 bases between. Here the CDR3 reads CASSFPGSTDTQYF. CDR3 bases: TGTGCCAGCAGCTTCCCGGGGAGCACAGATACGCAGTATTTT.

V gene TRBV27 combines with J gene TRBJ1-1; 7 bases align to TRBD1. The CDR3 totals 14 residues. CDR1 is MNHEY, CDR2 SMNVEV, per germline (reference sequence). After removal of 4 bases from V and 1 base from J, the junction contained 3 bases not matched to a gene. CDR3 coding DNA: TGTGCCAGCAGTTCACAGGGGAGGAACACTGAAGCTTTCTTT. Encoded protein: CASSSQGRNTEAFF.

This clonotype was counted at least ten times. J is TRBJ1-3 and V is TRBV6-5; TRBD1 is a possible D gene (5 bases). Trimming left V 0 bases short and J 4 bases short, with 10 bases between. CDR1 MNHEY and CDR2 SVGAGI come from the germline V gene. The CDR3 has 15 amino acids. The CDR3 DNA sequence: TGTGCCAGCAGTTACTCGTCAGGGCTGGGAAACACCATATATTTT. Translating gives CASSYSSGLGNTIYF.

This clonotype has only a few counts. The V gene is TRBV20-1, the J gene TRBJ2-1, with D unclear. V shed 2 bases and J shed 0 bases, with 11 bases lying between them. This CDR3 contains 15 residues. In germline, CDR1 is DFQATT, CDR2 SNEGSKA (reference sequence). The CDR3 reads CSARPPRTSYNEQFF. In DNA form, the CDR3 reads TGCAGTGCTAGACCACCCCGCACCTCCTACAATGAGCAGTTCTTC.

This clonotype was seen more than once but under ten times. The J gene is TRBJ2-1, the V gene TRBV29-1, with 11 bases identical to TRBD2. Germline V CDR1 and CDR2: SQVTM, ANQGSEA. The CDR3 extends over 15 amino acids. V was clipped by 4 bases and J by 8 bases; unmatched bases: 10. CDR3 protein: CSVVFSGRAWDEQFF. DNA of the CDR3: TGCAGCGTTGTTTTTAGCGGGAGGGCCTGGGATGAGCAGTTCTTC.

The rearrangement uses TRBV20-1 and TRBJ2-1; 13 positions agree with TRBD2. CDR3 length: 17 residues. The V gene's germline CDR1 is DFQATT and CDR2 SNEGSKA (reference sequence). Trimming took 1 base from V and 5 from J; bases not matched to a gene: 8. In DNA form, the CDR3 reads TGCAGTGCTAGAGGCTCAAGGGGACTAGCGGGAAACAATGAGCAGTTCTTC. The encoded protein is CSARGSRGLAGNNEQFF.

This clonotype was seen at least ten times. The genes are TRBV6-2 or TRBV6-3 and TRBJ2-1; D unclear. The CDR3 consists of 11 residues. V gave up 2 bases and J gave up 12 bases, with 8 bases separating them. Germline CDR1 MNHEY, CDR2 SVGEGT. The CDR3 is CASSYNSGQFF. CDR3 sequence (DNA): TGTGCCAGCAGTTACAACTCTGGGCAGTTCTTC.